This T cell receptor (beta chain) was profiled in a study of blood T cell repertoires in COVID-19. Study at large: Both acute and convalescent COVID-19 samples were obtained from the United States, Italy and Spain. In each case, the material was cDNA or gDNA derived from T cells, B-cell-depleted T cells, or PBMCs.

Original handling: Counts of nucleated cells, estimated from reference gene primer amplification, were obtained. Only in-frame clones appear in the TCRdb table, and some are missing; sequencing was by immunoSEQ multiplex PCR. V and J calls plus clone size are reproduced from that table; the DNA served to infer D and trimming. The profile shows about 310,000 clones, roughly 91% of them singletons. In germline, CDR1 is GTSNPN, CDR2 SVGIG (reference sequence). CDR3 length: 12 residues. The V gene lost 6 bases and the J gene lost 8 bases, with 13 bases spanning the gap. V is TRBV30 and J is TRBJ2-2; D might be TRBD2 (6 bases). This sequence originates from a man aged 50-59 years with active or convalescent COVID-19. Sequenced material: peripheral blood. CDR3 DNA: TGTGCCTGCCTACGGGGGATTGGGGAGCTGTTTTTT. Amino acids: CACLRGIGELFF.